The 23 T cell receptor beta chains in this list originate from one sample, sequenced in a study of T cells in Graves' hyperthyroidism and ophthalmopathy. RNA transcripts served as the template for amplifying TCR beta CDR3 regions. During a first-round RT-PCR of the TCR CDR3, the HTBI primer set was used. From the multiplex PCR reads, TCRdb called clonotypes with MiXCR, one entry per CDR3 protein. The sample shows approximately 870,000 distinct CDR3 sequences, 38% of them seen only once. Sequences were obtained from blood. The origin of the receptors is a man younger than 35 with Graves' hyperthyroidism.

This clonotype appeared many times. This sequence joins TRBV11-1 and TRBJ2-7, with D possibly called TRBD1 or TRBD2 (5 bases each). Germline V gives CDR1 SGHAT, CDR2 FQDESV (reference sequence). The germline V and J ends were trimmed by 4 bases and 5 bases, with 15 bases remaining between them. The CDR3 extends over 14 amino acids. CDR3 in DNA: TGTGCCAGCAGCTCCCGCTATGAGGGGAACGAGCAGTACTTC. Residues: CASSSRYEGNEQYF.

The table lists this clonotype with many counts. V gene TRBV14 combines with J gene TRBJ1-2, with D possibly TRBD1 on 5 matching bases. V dropped 1 base and J dropped 2 bases, with 5 bases sitting between them. This CDR3 has 13 amino acids. Looked up from germline, CDR1 is SGHDN and CDR2 is FVKESK. DNA for the CDR3: TGTGCCAGCAGCCAAGGGGGGAACTATGGCTACACCTTC. Translating gives CASSQGGNYGYTF.

This clonotype was detected many times. The V call is TRBV5-1, the J call TRBJ2-7; tentatively, D is TRBD2 (6 bases). CDR1 and CDR2 (germline): SGHRS, YFSETQ. V was clipped by 1 base and J by 4 bases, with 21 bases between them. The CDR3 is made up of 17 amino acids. Here the CDR3 reads CASSLPPGPAGSYEQYF. In DNA, the CDR3 is TGCGCCAGCAGCTTGCCACCTGGACCTGCGGGGTCGTACGAGCAGTACTTC.

The CDR3 DNA sequence: TGTGCCAGCAGCCCAGAAAAGCGGGGGGCGATGGGGGAGCTGTTTTTT. Its translation: CASSPEKRGAMGELFF. The chain links TRBV9 to TRBJ2-2; 9 bases are shared with TRBD2. This CDR3 spans 16 amino acids. Losses at the gene ends were 4 bases for V and 8 bases for J; bases not matched to a gene: 12. The germline V gene encodes CDR1 SGDLS and CDR2 YYNGEE.

The rearrangement uses TRBV10-3 and TRBJ1-1; a weak D match, TRBD1 (6 bases). The CDR3 contains 14 residues. V was cut by 10 bases and J by 1 base, with 16 bases left in between. CDR1 and CDR2 (germline): ENHRY, SYGVKD. CDR3 bases: TGTGCCAGCAGGAAACAGGGTGAGAACACTGAAGCTTTCTTT. Translation: CASRKQGENTEAFF.

This clonotype was detected ten times or more. The rearrangement links TRBV9 to TRBJ1-1; a weak D match, TRBD1 (6 bases). Germline CDR1 reads SGDLS; CDR2 reads YYNGEE. This CDR3 contains 15 residues. The V end was cut by 2 bases, the J end by 7 bases, with 18 bases between. CDR3 in amino acids: CASSVTGTGIGEAFF. CDR3 sequence (DNA): TGTGCCAGCAGCGTGACGGGAACAGGGATAGGTGAAGCTTTCTTT. Combining the CDR3 with reference TRBV9 and TRBJ1-1 gives the whole variable domain DSGVTQTPKHLITATGQRVTLRCSPRSGDLSVYWYQQSLDQGLQFLIQYYNGEERAKGNILERFSAQQFPDLHSELNLSSLELGDSALYFCASSVTGTGIGEAFFGQGTRLTVV.

The chain is built from TRBV7-2 and TRBJ2-3; TRBD2 matches 8 bases. The CDR3 is 19 amino acids. Per the germline V gene, CDR1 is SGHTA and CDR2 is FQGNSA. J was trimmed by 0 bases and V by 4 bases; bases with no gene match: 15. For the CDR3, the DNA is TGTGCCAGCAGCTCAGCGCAGCGGGAGCTGGCCTTTAGCACAGATACGCAGTATTTT. Translating gives CASSSAQRELAFSTDTQYF. Looking up the rest from reference TRBV7-2 and TRBJ2-3 gives the full variable domain: GAGVSQSPSNKVTEKGKDVELRCDPISGHTALYWYRQSLGQGLEFLIYFQGNSAPDKSGLPSDRFSAERTGGSVSTLTIQRTQQEDSAVYLCASSSAQRELAFSTDTQYFGPGTRLTVL.

Of note for this clonotype: A much larger clone sits a single nucleotide away, making a read error possible. This chain links TRBV12-3 or TRBV12-4 with TRBJ1-5, with 8 bases that match TRBD1. The CDR3 runs to 13 residues. Unmatched junction bases numbered 4, after V lost 6 bases and J lost 6 bases. The CDR3 reads CASRDRETQPQHF. The CDR3 DNA reads as TGTGCCAGCAGGGACAGGGAGACTCAGCCCCAGCATTTT.

The gene calls are TRBV10-3 and TRBJ1-2, with 9 bases matching TRBD1. After removal of 2 bases from V and 6 bases from J, the junction contained 4 bases not matched to a gene. Germline-derived CDR1 and CDR2 are ENHRY and SYGVKD. The CDR3 runs 14 residues. CDR3 bases: TGTGCCATCAGTGAGGACAGGGGGTGGAATGGCTACACCTTC. Translated, it gives CAISEDRGWNGYTF.

In its sample, this clonotype was seen many times. The rearrangement uses TRBV2 and TRBJ1-5; the D is unclear. The V end lost 1 base, the J end lost 1 base, and 8 bases lay between the germline ends. This CDR3 spans 15 amino acids. Per germline, CDR1 SNHLY and CDR2 FYNNEI. This chain's CDR3 is CASSEGVRSNQPQHF. DNA for the CDR3: TGTGCCAGCAGTGAAGGGGTTCGGAGCAATCAGCCCCAGCATTTT.

This clonotype came up many times. The gene calls are TRBV24-1 and TRBJ2-2; TRBD2 aligns across 11 bases. The CDR3 totals 16 residues. Germline CDR1 reads KGHDR; CDR2 reads SFDVKD. The V gene end was trimmed by 2 bases and the J gene end by 3 bases; junction bases not matched to a gene: 1. CDR3 amino acids: CATSDSGLADTGELFF. CDR3 coding DNA: TGTGCCACCAGTGATTCGGGACTAGCGGACACCGGGGAGCTGTTTTTT.

This clonotype was found many times. V and J are TRBV29-1 and TRBJ2-5; possibly TRBD1 for D (5 bases). This CDR3 has 11 residues. Trimming removed 2 bases at V and 5 bases at J, with 6 bases between. Germline assignment: CDR1 SQVTM and CDR2 ANQGSEA. CDR3 nucleotides: TGCAGCGTTGAACCAGGGGAGACCCAGTACTTC. This codes for CSVEPGETQYF.

This chain joins TRBV25-1 and TRBJ1-5; D uncertain. This CDR3 has 13 residues. CDR1 MGHDK and CDR2 SYGVNS come from the germline V gene. Trimming removed 8 bases at V and 1 base at J, with 9 bases between. In DNA form, the CDR3 reads TGTGCCAGCCACGGACGGAGCAATCAGCCCCAGCATTTT. Its translation is CASHGRSNQPQHF. Filled out from reference TRBV25-1 and TRBJ1-5, the complete variable domain reads EADIYQTPRYLVIGTGKKITLECSQTMGHDKMYWYQQDPGMELHLIHYSYGVNSTEKGDLSSESTVSRIRTEHFPLTLESARPSHTSQYLCASHGRSNQPQHFGDGTRLSIL.

This chain links TRBV9 with TRBJ1-6, with 7 positions matching TRBD1. Looked up from germline, CDR1 is SGDLS and CDR2 is YYNGEE. This CDR3 is built from 15 residues. J gave up 7 bases and V 5 bases, and 9 bases lay outside the gene matches. The CDR3 DNA reads as TGTGCCAGCAGGGTCGCAGGGGGAGGCAATTCACCCCTCCACTTT. Amino acid sequence: CASRVAGGGNSPLHF.

This clonotype was picked up a small number of times. The V call is TRBV5-1, the J call TRBJ1-4; no clear D. The germline CDR1 and CDR2 sequences are SGHRS and YFSETQ. The ends were cut back, 1 base at V and 8 bases at J, with 12 bases in the middle. The CDR3 is 14 residues long. The CDR3 coding sequence is TGCGCCAGCAGCTTGTTAACGGGTGGCGAAAAACTGTTTTTT. Translating it yields CASSLLTGGEKLFF.

This chain uses TRBV7-6 with TRBJ1-6; TRBD1 matches 10 bases. V lost 5 bases and J lost 10; bases outside the gene matches: 5. The germline CDR1 and CDR2 sequences are SGHVS and FNYEAQ. The CDR3 contains 14 residues. DNA of the CDR3: TGTGCCAGCAGCCATGGGACAGGGGAATCACCCCTCCACTTT. This gives the protein CASSHGTGESPLHF.

This chain uses TRBV9 with TRBJ2-7; TRBD2 agrees at 8 bases. The CDR3 contains 14 residues. Germline V lookup: CDR1 SGDLS, CDR2 YYNGEE. V shed 4 bases and J 4 bases; nucleotides not matched to a gene: 7. The CDR3: CASSLEGLGYEQYF. CDR3 DNA sequence: TGTGCCAGCAGCCTCGAGGGACTAGGTTACGAGCAGTACTTC.

The chain uses TRBV24-1 and TRBJ1-5, with TRBD1 matching over 7 bases. The CDR3 has 15 amino acids. V trimming: 4 bases; J trimming: 4 bases; junction bases outside the gene matches: 6. Germline CDR1 reads KGHDR; CDR2 reads SFDVKD. CDR3 coding DNA: TGTGCCACCAGTGACCGGGGACAGCCGAATCAGCCCCAGCATTTT. It codes for CATSDRGQPNQPQHF.

The table lists this clonotype with a few counts. The gene calls are TRBV6-1 and TRBJ2-7; D unclear. Germline V gene data show CDR1 as MNHNS and CDR2 as SASEGT. V lost 5 bases and J 6 bases, leaving 8 bases between the germline ends. The CDR3 sequence is 11 residues long. The CDR3 is CASSFPPEQYF. The DNA of the CDR3 is TGTGCCAGCAGTTTCCCCCCCGAGCAGTACTTC.

This CDR3 is CASSGIAGAYEQYF. DNA for the CDR3: TGCGCCAGCAGCGGGATAGCGGGGGCCTACGAGCAGTACTTC. The rearrangement joins TRBV4-1 to TRBJ2-7, with 9 bases identical to TRBD2. The germline V gene encodes CDR1 MGHRA and CDR2 YSYEKL. This CDR3 contains 14 residues. V shed 5 bases and J 2 bases; nucleotides not matched to a gene: 4.

This chain connects TRBV29-1 to TRBJ1-1; 10 bases align to TRBD1. This CDR3 spans 13 amino acids. Unmatched junction bases numbered 9, after V lost 8 bases and J lost 6 bases. Germline V gene sequence: CDR1 SQVTM, CDR2 ANQGSEA. CDR3 amino acids: CSLSGQGLPEAFF. The DNA for the CDR3 is TGCAGCCTATCGGGACAGGGGTTGCCTGAAGCTTTCTTT.

This clonotype was recorded at least ten times. V usage is TRBV20-1 and J usage is TRBJ2-5; tentative D call: TRBD2 (6 bases). Germline V gives CDR1 DFQATT, CDR2 SNEGSKA (reference sequence). V lost 6 bases and J 3 bases, leaving 11 bases between the germline ends. The CDR3 spans 12 residues. CDR3 protein: CSAHGGEETQYF. In DNA form, the CDR3 reads TGCAGTGCCCACGGCGGGGAAGAGACCCAGTACTTC.

The chain links TRBV12-3 or TRBV12-4 to TRBJ2-7; 7 positions match TRBD1. This CDR3 spans 14 amino acids. V was pared by 6 bases and J by 3 bases, with 8 bases of the junction left unmatched. CDR3 DNA: TGTGCCAGCAGCCTTGACAGGGAGTACTACGAGCAGTACTTC. The encoded protein is CASSLDREYYEQYF.